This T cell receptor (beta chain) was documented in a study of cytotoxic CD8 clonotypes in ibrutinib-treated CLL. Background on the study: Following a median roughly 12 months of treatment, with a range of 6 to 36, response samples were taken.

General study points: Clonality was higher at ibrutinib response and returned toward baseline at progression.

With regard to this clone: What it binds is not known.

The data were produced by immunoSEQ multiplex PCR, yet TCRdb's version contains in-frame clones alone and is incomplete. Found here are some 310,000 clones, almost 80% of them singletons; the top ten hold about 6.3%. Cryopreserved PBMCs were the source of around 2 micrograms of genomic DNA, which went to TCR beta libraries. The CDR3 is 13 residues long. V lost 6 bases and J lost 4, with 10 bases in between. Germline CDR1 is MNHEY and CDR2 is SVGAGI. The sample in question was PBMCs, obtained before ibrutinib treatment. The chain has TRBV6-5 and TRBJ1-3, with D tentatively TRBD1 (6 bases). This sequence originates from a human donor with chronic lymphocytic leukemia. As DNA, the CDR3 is TGTGCCAGCAGCGGGACATCGGGAAACACCATATATTTT. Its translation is CASSGTSGNTIYF.